The clone carrying this TCR beta chain showed up many times. This entry is derived from a study of Graves' ophthalmopathy and Graves' hyperthyroidism. RNA transcripts served as template for amplifying TCR beta CDR3 sequences. The authors performed first-round RT-PCR with HTBI primers and then a second-round multiplex PCR. TCRdb re-derived calls from the multiplex PCR reads in MiXCR, one entry per CDR3 protein. The sample shows about 400,000 distinct CDR3 sequences, around 17% of them seen only once. V lost 2 bases and J 2 bases, leaving 13 bases between the germline ends. The CDR3 contains 16 residues.

This sequence originates from a woman aged 18-35 years with Graves' ophthalmopathy. The specimen sequenced was peripheral blood. The chain uses TRBV12-3 or TRBV12-4 and TRBJ1-3; D unclear. DNA for the CDR3: TGTGCCAGCAGTTTAAGGGTATCCGGCCCTGGAAACACCATATATTTT. This sequence encodes CASSLRVSGPGNTIYF.